This T cell receptor (beta chain) appears in the sequencing data of a study of vaccination and CD4 T cells after COVID-19. Across the study: Samples taken post-COVID came a median around 93 days after diagnosis, ranging from 35 to 161.

The treatment: roughly ten-day PBMC culture with coronavirus spike peptide pools or control peptides (ViraFEST assay). PCR positivity dates ran from March to December 2020, preceding US Alpha, Beta and Delta variants. Isolation of CD4+ T cells by negative selection took place after ten to eleven days of culture. CDR3 length: 15 residues. V lost 8 bases and J lost 5, with 16 bases in between. Points from the study as a whole: Among reactive clones from convalescent patients, a median roughly 90% appeared only post-vaccination.

In this sample, this clonotype turned up a few times. No antigen is known for it. Sequencing of cultured CD4+ T cell DNA used the Oncomine TCR Beta short-read assay. TCRdb fed the PCR reads into MiXCR, producing one record per CDR3 protein. The sample has about 20,000 distinct CDR3 sequences; 50% to 60% are singletons. V and J are TRBV12-3 or TRBV12-4 and TRBJ1-6; no definite D call. The clonotype was recovered from a human donor who had recovered from COVID-19. Sequencing was done on a sample of CD4+ T cells from blood, cultured in vitro. The CDR3 loop reads CASSKSEVNNSPLHF. The DNA for the CDR3 is TGTGCCAGCTCCAAGTCAGAAGTCAATAATTCACCCCTCCACTTT.